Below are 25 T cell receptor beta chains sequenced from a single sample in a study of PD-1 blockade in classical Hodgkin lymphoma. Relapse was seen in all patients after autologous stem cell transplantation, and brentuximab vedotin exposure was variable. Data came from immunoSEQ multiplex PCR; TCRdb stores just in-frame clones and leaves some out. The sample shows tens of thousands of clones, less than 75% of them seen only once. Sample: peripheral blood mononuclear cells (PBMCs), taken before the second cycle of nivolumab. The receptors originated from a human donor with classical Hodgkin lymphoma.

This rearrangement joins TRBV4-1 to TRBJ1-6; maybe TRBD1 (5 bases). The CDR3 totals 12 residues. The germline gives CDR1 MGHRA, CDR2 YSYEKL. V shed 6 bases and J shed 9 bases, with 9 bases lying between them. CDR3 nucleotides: TGCGCCAGCAGTCAGGGAGGTTCACCCCTCCACTTT. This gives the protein CASSQGGSPLHF.

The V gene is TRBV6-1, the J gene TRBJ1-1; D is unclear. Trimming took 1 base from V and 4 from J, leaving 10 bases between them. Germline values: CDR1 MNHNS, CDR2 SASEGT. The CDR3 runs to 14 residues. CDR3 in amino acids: CASSEEGAVTEAFF. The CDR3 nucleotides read TGTGCCAGCAGTGAAGAGGGAGCAGTCACTGAAGCTTTCTTT.

In DNA form, the CDR3 reads TGTGCCAGCAGCGTAGACGTATGGGAGACCCAGTACTTC. Translating it yields CASSVDVWETQYF. The chain links TRBV9 to TRBJ2-5; D unresolved. The V gene lost 0 bases and the J gene lost 5 bases, with 8 bases spanning the gap. The germline V gene has CDR1 SGDLS and CDR2 YYNGEE. The CDR3 extends over 13 amino acids. The entire variable domain, with the rest obtained from reference TRBV9 and TRBJ2-5, is as follows: DSGVTQTPKHLITATGQRVTLRCSPRSGDLSVYWYQQSLDQGLQFLIQYYNGEERAKGNILERFSAQQFPDLHSELNLSSLELGDSALYFCASSVDVWETQYFGPGTRLLVL.

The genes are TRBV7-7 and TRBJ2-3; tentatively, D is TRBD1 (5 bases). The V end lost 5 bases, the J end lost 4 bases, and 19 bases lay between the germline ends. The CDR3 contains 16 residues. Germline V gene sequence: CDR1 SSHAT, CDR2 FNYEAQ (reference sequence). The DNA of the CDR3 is TGTGCCAGCAGCCCTTTGGACAAACCCGGCGCAGATACGCAGTATTTT. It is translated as CASSPLDKPGADTQYF.

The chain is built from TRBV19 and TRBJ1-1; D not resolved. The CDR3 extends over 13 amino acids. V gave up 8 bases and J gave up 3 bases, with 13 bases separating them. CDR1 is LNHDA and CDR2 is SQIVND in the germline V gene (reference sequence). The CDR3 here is CASARPLDTEAFF. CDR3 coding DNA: TGTGCCAGTGCCCGGCCCCTGGACACTGAAGCTTTCTTT.

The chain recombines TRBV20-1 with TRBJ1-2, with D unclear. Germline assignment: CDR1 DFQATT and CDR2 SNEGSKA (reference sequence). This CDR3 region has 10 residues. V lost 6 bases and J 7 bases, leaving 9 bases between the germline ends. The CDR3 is CSATKGGYTF. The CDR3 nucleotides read TGCAGTGCAACCAAGGGTGGCTACACCTTC.

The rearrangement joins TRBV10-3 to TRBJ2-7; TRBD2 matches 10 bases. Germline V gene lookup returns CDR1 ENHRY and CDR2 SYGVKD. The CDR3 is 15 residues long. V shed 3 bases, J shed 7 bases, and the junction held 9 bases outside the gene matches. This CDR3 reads CAISDGLAEGWEQYF. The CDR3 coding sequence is TGTGCCATCAGTGACGGACTAGCGGAGGGGTGGGAGCAGTACTTC.

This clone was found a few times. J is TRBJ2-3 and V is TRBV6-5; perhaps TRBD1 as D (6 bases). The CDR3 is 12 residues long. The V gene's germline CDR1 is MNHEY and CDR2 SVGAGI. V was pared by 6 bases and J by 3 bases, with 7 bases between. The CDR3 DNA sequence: TGTGCCAGCAGAACAGGGACAGATACGCAGTATTTT. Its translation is CASRTGTDTQYF.

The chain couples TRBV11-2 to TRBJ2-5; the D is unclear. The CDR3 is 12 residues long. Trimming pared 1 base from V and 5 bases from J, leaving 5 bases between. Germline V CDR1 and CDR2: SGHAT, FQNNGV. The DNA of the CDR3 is TGTGCCAGCAGCTTAGTCTCTGAGACCCAGTACTTC. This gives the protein CASSLVSETQYF.

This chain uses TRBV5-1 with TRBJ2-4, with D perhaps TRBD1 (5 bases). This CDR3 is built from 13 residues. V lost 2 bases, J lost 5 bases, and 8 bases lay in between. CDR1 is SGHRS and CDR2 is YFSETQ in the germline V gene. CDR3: CASSFDRQNIQYF. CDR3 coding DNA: TGCGCCAGCAGCTTCGACAGACAAAACATTCAGTACTTC.

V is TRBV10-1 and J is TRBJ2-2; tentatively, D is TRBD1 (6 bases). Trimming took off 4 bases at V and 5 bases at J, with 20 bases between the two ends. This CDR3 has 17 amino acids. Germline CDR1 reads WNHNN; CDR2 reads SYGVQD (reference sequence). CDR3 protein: CASSGRTAAHSTGELFF. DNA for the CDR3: TGCGCCAGCAGTGGAAGGACAGCCGCTCACTCTACCGGGGAGCTGTTTTTT.

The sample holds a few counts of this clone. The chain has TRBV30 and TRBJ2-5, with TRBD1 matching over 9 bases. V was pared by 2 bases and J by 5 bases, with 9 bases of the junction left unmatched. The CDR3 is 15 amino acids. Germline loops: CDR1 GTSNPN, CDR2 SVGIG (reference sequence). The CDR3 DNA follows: TGTGCCTGGAGTTCTCACAGGGGGCGGATCGAGACCCAGTACTTC. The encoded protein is CAWSSHRGRIETQYF.

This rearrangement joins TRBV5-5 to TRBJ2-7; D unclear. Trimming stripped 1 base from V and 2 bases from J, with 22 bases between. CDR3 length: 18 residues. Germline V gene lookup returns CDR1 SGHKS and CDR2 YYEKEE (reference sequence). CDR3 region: CASSLFQSMATQTYEQYF. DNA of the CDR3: TGTGCCAGCAGCTTGTTCCAGTCAATGGCCACACAAACCTACGAGCAGTACTTC. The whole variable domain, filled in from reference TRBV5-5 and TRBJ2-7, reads DAGVTQSPTHLIKTRGQQVTLRCSPISGHKSVSWYQQVLGQGPQFIFQYYEKEERGRGNFPDRFSARQFPNYSSELNVNALLLGDSALYLCASSLFQSMATQTYEQYFGPGTRLTVT.

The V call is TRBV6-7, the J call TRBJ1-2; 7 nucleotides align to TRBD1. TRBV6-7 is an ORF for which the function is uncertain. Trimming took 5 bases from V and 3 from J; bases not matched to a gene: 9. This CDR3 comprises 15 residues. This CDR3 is CASSAQTGTHYGYTF. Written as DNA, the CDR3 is TGTGCCAGCAGTGCCCAGACAGGGACACACTATGGCTACACCTTC.

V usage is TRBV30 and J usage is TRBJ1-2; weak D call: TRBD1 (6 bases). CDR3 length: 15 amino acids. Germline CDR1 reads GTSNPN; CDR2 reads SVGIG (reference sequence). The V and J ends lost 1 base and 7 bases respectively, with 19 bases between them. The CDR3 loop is CAWSGLGAQGSGYTF. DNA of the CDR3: TGTGCCTGGAGTGGATTGGGGGCGCAAGGTTCTGGCTACACCTTC.

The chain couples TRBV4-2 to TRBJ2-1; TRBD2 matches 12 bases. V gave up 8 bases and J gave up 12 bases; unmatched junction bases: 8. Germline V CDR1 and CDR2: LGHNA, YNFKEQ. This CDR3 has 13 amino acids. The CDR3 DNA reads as TGTGCCAGCGGACTAGCGGGAACCATGGTGCAGTTCTTC. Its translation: CASGLAGTMVQFF.

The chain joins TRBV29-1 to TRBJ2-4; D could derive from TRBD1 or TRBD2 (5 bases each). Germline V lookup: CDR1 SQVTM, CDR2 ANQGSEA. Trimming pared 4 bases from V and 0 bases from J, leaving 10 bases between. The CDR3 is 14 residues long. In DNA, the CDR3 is TGCAGCGTTGTGGCAGGGACAGCCAAAAACATTCAGTACTTC. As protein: CSVVAGTAKNIQYF.

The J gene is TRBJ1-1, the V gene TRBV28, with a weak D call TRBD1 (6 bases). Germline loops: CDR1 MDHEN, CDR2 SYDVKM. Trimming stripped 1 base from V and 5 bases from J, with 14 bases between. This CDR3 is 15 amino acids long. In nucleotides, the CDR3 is TGTGCCAGCAGTTTATCGGACAGTGTCGGGACTGAAGCTTTCTTT. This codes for CASSLSDSVGTEAFF.

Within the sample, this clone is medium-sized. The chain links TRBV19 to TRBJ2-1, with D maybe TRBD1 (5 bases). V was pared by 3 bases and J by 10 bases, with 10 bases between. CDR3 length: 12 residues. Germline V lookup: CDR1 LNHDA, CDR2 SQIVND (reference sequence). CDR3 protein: CASSMFDSEQFF. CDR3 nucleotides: TGTGCCAGTAGTATGTTCGACAGCGAGCAGTTCTTC.

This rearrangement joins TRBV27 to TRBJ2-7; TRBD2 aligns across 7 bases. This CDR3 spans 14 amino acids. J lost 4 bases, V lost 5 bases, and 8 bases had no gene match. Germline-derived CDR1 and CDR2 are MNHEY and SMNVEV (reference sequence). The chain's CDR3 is CASSPMGREYEQYF. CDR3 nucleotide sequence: TGTGCCAGCAGTCCTATGGGGAGGGAGTACGAGCAGTACTTC.

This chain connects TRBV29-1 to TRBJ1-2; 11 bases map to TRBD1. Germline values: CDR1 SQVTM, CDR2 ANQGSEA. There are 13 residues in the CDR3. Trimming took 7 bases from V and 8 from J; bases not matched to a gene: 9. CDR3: CSAIGQGAWGYTF. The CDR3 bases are TGCAGCGCAATCGGACAGGGGGCTTGGGGCTACACCTTC.

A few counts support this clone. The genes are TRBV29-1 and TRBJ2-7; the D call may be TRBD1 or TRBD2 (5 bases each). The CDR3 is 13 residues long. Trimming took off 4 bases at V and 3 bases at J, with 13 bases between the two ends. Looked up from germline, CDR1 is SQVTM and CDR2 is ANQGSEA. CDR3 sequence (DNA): TGCAGCGTTGGCTGGGGGACGTTCTACGAGCAGTACTTC. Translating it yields CSVGWGTFYEQYF.

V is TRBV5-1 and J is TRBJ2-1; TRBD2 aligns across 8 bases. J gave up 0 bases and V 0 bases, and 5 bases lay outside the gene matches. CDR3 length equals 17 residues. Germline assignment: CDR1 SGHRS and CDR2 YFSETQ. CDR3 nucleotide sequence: TGCGCCAGCAGCTTGGGGCGCGGGAGGAGCTCCTACAATGAGCAGTTCTTC. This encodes CASSLGRGRSSYNEQFF.

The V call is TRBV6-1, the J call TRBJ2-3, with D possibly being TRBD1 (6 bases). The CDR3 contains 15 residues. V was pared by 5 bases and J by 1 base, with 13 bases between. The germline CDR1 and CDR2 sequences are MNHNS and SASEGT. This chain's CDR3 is CASSRWGLGTDTQYF. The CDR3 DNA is TGTGCCAGCAGTCGTTGGGGGCTTGGCACAGATACGCAGTATTTT.

CDR3 bases: TGTGCCAGCAGTTTACACGGAGACTATGGCTACACCTTC. Amino acids: CASSLHGDYGYTF. The V call is TRBV27, the J call TRBJ1-2; D not resolved. This CDR3 region has 13 residues. Germline V CDR1 and CDR2: MNHEY, SMNVEV (reference sequence). V lost 2 bases and J 3 bases, leaving 7 bases between the germline ends.